This T cell receptor beta chain stems from a study of CD8 T cells in ankylosing spondylitis. In its sample, this clonotype was seen many times. No antigen is known for it. Per the germline V gene, CDR1 is ENHRY and CDR2 is SYGVKD. V gave up 10 bases and J gave up 6 bases; unmatched junction bases: 6. The CDR3 runs to 13 residues. Study results and limitations: Clones linked to the disease showed a CD8+ phenotype. They occurred at relatively low frequencies in peripheral blood. Ankylosing spondylitis blood appeared to carry a characteristic TCR beta motif of roughly eight highly homologous variants.

As the method for making TCR beta libraries, quantitative 5'-RACE with molecular barcodes was used. TCRdb re-derived calls from the 5' RACE reads in MiXCR, one entry per CDR3 protein. Here the sample spans 200,000 to 250,000 distinct CDR3 sequences, around 8% being singletons. The sample was blood, either unsorted or a sorted T cell fraction (not recorded which). The origin of this receptor is a female donor with ankylosing spondylitis or in good health (not recorded which). The rearrangement uses TRBV10-3 and TRBJ2-2; TRBD1 matches 9 bases. The CDR3 coding sequence is TGTGCCACACGGACAGGGGACGCCGGGGAGCTGTTTTTT. It specifies CATRTGDAGELFF.